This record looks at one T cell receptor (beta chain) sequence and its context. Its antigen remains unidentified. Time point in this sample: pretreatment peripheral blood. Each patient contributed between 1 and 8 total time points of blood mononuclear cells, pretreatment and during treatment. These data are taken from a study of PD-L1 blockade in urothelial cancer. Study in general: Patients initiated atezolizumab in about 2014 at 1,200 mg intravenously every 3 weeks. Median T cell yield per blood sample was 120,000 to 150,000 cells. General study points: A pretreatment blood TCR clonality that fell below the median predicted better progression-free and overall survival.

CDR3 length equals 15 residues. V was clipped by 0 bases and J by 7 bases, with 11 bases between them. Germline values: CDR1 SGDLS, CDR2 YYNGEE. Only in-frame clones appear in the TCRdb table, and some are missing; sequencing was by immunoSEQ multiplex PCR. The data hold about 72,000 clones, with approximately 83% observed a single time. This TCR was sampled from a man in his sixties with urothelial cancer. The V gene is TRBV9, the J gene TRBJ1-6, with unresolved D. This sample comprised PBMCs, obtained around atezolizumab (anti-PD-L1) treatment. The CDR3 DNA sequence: TGTGCCAGCAGCGTAGCTGTGGCGGCGAATTCACCCCTCCACTTT. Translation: CASSVAVAANSPLHF.